These T cell receptor beta chains were read from a single sample in a study of early T cells in non-severe SARS-CoV-2 infection. TCRdb reanalysed the 5' RACE reads using MiXCR and keeps one entry per CDR3 protein. This repertoire shows fewer than 85,000 distinct CDR3 sequences, less than 15% found once; its top ten account for approximately 6%. Specimen: whole blood. The origin of the receptors is an adult who was a healthcare worker with PCR-confirmed SARS-CoV-2 infection or an uninfected control (not recorded which). The CDR3 runs from the conserved cysteine through the conserved F or W. The listing skips clone size in some rows; elsewhere it reads once, few, many or a size class.

size	V	J	CDR3
-	TRBV7-8	TRBJ2-2	CASSLVGGHTGELFF
few	TRBV7-2	TRBJ2-3	CASSLGPGIADTQYF
many	TRBV4-1	TRBJ1-4	CASSQDEGTNEKLFF
-	TRBV4-2	TRBJ2-1	CASSQVAGAYEQFF
-	TRBV18	TRBJ2-7	CASESGTGLGYEQYF
many	TRBV20-1	TRBJ2-1	CSANVGLAGPSDNEQFF
-	TRBV4-1	TRBJ2-4	CASSRGSGRVLAKNIQYF
-	TRBV25-1	TRBJ2-5	CASSESGTGTGSRETQYF
-	TRBV29-1	TRBJ2-5	CSVDLGTTSETQYF
-	TRBV29-1	TRBJ2-3	CSPRDRDTDTQYF
few	TRBV20-1	TRBJ1-3	CSARDITAYSGNTIYF
-	TRBV12-3/TRBV12-4	TRBJ1-4	CASSLPIGTYTTNEKLFF
many	TRBV6-6	TRBJ1-1	CASRLQGSNTEAFF
many	TRBV4-1	TRBJ2-6	CASSQGVKGRANGANVLTF
few	TRBV28	TRBJ1-1	CASSLPSTAEAFF
-	TRBV5-4	TRBJ2-1	CASSQSAGGANEQFF
-	TRBV10-3	TRBJ2-5	CAISESDETQYF
few	TRBV7-9	TRBJ1-2	CASDSPYGYTF
-	TRBV5-1	TRBJ2-3	CASSLNGDTQYF
few	TRBV3-1	TRBJ1-2	CASSQSTGLLGYTF
many	TRBV7-7	TRBJ1-1	CASSKDWATEAFF
few	TRBV20-1	TRBJ2-2	CSAGTDNTGELFF
few	TRBV20-1	TRBJ2-7	CSARDGSEEQYF
many	TRBV12-3/TRBV12-4	TRBJ1-1	CASSLVGNTEAFF
-	TRBV12-3/TRBV12-4	TRBJ1-5	CASTSTGPRQPQHF
-	TRBV15	TRBJ2-7	CATSRGPGQGRYEQYF
few	TRBV7-2	-	CASSPSRGEGEQYF
-	TRBV18	TRBJ1-1	CASSLGTGGTEAFF
-	TRBV7-9	TRBJ2-5	CASSLGQRAGLEETQYF
few	TRBV28	TRBJ1-2	CASSPLRTGSTINYGYTF
many	TRBV20-1	TRBJ1-6	CSARVRERADNSPLHF
many	TRBV2	TRBJ2-7	CASSEGAGTGGDEQYF
-	TRBV4-2	TRBJ1-5	CASSQGRAQPQHF
-	TRBV14	TRBJ1-2	CASSQDMLTNYGYTF
few	TRBV12-3/TRBV12-4	TRBJ2-1	CATQGFHNEQFF